Below, one TCR beta chain is given with its context. This sample stems from a study of blood T cell repertoires in COVID-19. Study-wide background: Spain, Italy and the United States supplied samples that represented acute and convalescent COVID-19. From T cells, B-cell-depleted T cells, or PBMCs came the material, which was cDNA or gDNA.

The repertoire was sequenced with immunoSEQ multiplex PCR; TCRdb's copy has only in-frame clones and lacks some. The data hold about 130,000 clones, with 85% to 90% observed a single time. Germline V CDR1 and CDR2: SGDLS, YYNGEE. The CDR3 length is 16 residues. The ends lost 3 bases at V and 4 bases at J; junction bases unmatched: 8. This clonotype originated in an elderly man with active or convalescent COVID-19. The sample comprised peripheral blood. This sequence joins TRBV9 and TRBJ2-2; 8 bases are a match to TRBD1. The CDR3, as DNA: TGTGCCAGCAGCGGTGGGGACAGGCCTTTCACCGGGGAGCTGTTTTTT. This sequence encodes CASSGGDRPFTGELFF. The full variable domain, in which reference TRBV9 and TRBJ2-2 provide the parts outside the CDR3, is DSGVTQTPKHLITATGQRVTLRCSPRSGDLSVYWYQQSLDQGLQFLIQYYNGEERAKGNILERFSAQQFPDLHSELNLSSLELGDSALYFCASSGGDRPFTGELFFGEGSRLTVL.